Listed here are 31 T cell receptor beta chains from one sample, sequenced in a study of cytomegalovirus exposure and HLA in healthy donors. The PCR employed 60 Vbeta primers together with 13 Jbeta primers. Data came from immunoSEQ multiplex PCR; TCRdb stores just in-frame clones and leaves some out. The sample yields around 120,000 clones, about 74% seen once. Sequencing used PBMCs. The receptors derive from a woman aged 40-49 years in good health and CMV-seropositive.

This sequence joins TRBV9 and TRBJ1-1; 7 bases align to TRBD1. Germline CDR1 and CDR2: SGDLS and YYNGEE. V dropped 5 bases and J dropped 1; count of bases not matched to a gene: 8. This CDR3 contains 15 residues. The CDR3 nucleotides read TGTGCCAGCAGTGACACCGGGACAGCGAACACTGAAGCTTTCTTT. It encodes CASSDTGTANTEAFF.

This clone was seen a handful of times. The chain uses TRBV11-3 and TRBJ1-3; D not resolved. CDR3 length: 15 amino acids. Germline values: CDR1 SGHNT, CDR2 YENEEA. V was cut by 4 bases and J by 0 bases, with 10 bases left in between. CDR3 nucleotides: TGTGCCAGCAGCTCGGGGTTTTCCTCTGGAAACACCATATATTTT. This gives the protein CASSSGFSSGNTIYF.

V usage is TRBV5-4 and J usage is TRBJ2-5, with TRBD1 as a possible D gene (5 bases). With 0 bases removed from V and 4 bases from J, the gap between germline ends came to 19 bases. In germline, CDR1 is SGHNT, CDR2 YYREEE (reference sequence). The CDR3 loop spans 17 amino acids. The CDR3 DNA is TGTGCCAGCAGCTTGGAGCTAGGGGCCAAGGCCATAGAGACCCAGTACTTC. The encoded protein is CASSLELGAKAIETQYF.

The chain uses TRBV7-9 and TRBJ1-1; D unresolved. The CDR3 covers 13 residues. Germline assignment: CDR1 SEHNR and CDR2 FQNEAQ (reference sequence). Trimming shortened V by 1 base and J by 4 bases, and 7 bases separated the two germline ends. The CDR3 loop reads CASSLVEPTEAFF. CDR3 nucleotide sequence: TGTGCCAGCAGCTTAGTAGAGCCCACTGAAGCTTTCTTT.

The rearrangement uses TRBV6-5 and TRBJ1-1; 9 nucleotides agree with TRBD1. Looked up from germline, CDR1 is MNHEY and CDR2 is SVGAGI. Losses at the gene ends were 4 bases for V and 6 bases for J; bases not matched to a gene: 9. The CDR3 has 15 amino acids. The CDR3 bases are TGTGCCAGCAGTTCCCCGACAGGGGGTATCCCTGAAGCTTTCTTT. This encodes CASSSPTGGIPEAFF.

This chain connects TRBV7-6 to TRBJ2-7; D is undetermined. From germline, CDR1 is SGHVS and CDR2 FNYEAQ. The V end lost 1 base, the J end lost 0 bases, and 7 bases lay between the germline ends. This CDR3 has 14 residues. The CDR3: CASSLGLSSYEQYF. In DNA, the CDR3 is TGTGCCAGCAGCTTAGGTCTAAGCTCCTACGAGCAGTACTTC.

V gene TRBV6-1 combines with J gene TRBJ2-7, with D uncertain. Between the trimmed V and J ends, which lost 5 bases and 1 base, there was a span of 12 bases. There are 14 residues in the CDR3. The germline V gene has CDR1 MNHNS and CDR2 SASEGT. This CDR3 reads CASSLRRDSYEQYF. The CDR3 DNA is TGTGCCAGCAGTCTCCGGAGAGATTCCTACGAGCAGTACTTC.

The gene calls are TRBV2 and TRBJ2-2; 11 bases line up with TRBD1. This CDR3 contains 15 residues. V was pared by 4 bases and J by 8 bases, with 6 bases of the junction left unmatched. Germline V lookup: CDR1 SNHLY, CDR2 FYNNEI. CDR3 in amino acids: CASSVRTGGGGELFF. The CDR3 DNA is TGTGCCAGCAGTGTCAGGACAGGGGGCGGAGGGGAGCTGTTTTTT.

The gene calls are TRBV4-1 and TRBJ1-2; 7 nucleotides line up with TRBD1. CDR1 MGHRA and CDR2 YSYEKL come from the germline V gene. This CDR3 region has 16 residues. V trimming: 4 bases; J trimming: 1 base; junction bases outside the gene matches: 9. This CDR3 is CASSPESQGFNYGYTF. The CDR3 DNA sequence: TGCGCCAGCAGCCCAGAATCACAGGGGTTTAACTATGGCTACACCTTC.

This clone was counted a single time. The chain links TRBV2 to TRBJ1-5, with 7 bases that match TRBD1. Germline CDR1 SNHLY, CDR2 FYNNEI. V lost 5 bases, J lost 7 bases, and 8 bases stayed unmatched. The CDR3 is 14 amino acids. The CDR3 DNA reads TGTGCCAGCAGTACTAGGACAGGATGGCAGCCCCAGCATTTT. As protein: CASSTRTGWQPQHF.

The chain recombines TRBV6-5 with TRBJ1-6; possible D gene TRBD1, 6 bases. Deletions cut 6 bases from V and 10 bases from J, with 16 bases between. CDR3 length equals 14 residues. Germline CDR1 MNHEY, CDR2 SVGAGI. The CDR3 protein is CASSIYQGISPLHF. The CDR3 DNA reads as TGTGCCAGCAGCATTTATCAGGGGATCTCACCCCTCCACTTT.

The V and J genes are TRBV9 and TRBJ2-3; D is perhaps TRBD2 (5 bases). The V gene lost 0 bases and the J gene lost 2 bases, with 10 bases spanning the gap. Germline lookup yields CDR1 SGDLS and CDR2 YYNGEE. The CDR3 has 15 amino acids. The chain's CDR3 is CASSVGSGLTDTQYF. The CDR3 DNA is TGTGCCAGCAGCGTAGGATCAGGACTCACAGATACGCAGTATTTT.

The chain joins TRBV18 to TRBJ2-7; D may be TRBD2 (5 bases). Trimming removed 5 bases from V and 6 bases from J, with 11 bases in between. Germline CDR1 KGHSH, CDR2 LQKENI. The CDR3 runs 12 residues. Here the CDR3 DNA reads TGTGCCAGCTCATATGAACGGGGCGAGCAGTACTTC. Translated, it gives CASSYERGEQYF.

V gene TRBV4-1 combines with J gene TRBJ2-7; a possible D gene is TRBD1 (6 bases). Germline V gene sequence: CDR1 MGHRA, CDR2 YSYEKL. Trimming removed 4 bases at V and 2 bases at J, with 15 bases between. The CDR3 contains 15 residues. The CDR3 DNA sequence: TGCGCCAGCAGCCCCTCCACCCGGGACACCTACGAGCAGTACTTC. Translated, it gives CASSPSTRDTYEQYF.

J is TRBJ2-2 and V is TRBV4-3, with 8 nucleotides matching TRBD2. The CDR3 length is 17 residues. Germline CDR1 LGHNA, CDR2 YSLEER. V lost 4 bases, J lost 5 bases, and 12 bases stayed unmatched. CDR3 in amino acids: CASSPHMVLAVTGELFF. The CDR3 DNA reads TGCGCCAGCAGCCCACACATGGTACTAGCGGTTACCGGGGAGCTGTTTTTT.

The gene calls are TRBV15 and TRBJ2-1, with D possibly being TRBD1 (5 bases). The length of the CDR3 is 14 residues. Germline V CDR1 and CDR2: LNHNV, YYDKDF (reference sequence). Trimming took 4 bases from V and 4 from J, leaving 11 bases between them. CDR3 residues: CATSTGIGYNEQFF. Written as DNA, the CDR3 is TGTGCCACCAGCACAGGGATAGGGTACAATGAGCAGTTCTTC.

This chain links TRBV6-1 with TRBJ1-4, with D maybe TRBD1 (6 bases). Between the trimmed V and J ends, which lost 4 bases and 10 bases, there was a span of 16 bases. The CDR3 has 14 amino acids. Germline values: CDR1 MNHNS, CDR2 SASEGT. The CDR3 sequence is CASSARTANGKLFF. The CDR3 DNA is TGTGCCAGCAGTGCCCGGACAGCGAACGGAAAACTGTTTTTT.

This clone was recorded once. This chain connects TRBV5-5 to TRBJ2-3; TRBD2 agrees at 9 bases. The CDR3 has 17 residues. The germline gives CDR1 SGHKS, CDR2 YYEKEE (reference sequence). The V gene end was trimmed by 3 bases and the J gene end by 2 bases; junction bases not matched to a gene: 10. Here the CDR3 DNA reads TGTGCCAGCAGCTCGGCTAGCGGGACCGTTTCCACAGATACGCAGTATTTT. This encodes CASSSASGTVSTDTQYF.

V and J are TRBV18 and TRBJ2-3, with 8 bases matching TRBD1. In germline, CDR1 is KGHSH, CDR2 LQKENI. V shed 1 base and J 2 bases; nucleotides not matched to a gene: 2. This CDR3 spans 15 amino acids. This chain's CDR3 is CASSPRTGNTDTQYF. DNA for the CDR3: TGTGCCAGCTCACCACGGACAGGGAACACAGATACGCAGTATTTT.

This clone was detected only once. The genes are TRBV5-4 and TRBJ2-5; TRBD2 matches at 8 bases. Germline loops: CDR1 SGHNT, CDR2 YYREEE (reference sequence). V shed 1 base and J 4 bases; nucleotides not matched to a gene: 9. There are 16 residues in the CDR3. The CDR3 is CASSLRAGGLAETQYF. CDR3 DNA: TGTGCCAGCAGCTTGCGGGCGGGAGGATTGGCAGAGACCCAGTACTTC.

The CDR3 DNA reads TGTGCCAGCAGCTTCTTTATTAGCGGGGATGAGCAGTTCTTC. Its protein is CASSFFISGDEQFF. The gene calls are TRBV5-4 and TRBJ2-1; 8 bases align to TRBD2. The germline CDR1 and CDR2 sequences are SGHNT and YYREEE (reference sequence). V dropped 2 bases and J dropped 8; count of bases not matched to a gene: 6. The CDR3 consists of 14 residues.

In DNA form, the CDR3 reads TGTGCCAGCAGTTACTCGGGCCGATACCAAGAGACCCAGTACTTC. As protein: CASSYSGRYQETQYF. The V call is TRBV6-5, the J call TRBJ2-5, with D uncertain. Germline V gives CDR1 MNHEY, CDR2 SVGAGI. CDR3 length: 15 amino acids. The V end was cut by 0 bases, the J end by 0 bases, with 8 bases between.

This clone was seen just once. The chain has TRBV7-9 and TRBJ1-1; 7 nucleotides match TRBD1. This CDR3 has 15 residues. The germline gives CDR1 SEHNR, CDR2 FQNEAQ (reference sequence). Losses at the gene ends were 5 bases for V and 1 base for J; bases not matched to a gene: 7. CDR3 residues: CASSPGGLGNTEAFF. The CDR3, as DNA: TGTGCCAGCAGCCCAGGGGGGCTCGGGAACACTGAAGCTTTCTTT.

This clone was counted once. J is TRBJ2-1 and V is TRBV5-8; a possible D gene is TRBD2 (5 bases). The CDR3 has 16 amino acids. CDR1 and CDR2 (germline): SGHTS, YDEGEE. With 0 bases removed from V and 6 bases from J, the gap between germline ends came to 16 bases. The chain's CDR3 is CASSLGGGLGANEQFF. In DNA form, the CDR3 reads TGTGCCAGCAGCTTGGGTGGAGGCCTGGGAGCCAATGAGCAGTTCTTC.

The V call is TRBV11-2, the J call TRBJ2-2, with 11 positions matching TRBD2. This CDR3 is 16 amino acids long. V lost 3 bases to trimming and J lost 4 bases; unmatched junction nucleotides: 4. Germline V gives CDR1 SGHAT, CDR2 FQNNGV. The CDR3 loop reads CASSFPSGRSTGELFF. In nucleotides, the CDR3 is TGTGCCAGCAGCTTTCCTAGCGGGAGGTCCACCGGGGAGCTGTTTTTT.

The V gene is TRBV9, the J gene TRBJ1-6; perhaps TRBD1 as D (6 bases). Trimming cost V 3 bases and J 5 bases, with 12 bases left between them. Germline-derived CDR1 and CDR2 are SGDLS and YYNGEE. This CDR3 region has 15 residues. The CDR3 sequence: CASSAQGGDNSPLHF. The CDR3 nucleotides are TGTGCCAGCAGCGCACAGGGAGGGGATAATTCACCCCTCCACTTT. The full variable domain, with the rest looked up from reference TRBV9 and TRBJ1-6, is DSGVTQTPKHLITATGQRVTLRCSPRSGDLSVYWYQQSLDQGLQFLIQYYNGEERAKGNILERFSAQQFPDLHSELNLSSLELGDSALYFCASSAQGGDNSPLHFGNGTRLTVT.

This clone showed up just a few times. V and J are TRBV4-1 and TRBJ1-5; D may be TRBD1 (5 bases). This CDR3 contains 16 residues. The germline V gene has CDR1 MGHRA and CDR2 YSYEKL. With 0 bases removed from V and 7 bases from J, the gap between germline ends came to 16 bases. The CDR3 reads CASSQDRQGRIQPQHF. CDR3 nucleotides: TGCGCCAGCAGCCAAGATAGGCAGGGAAGGATACAGCCCCAGCATTTT.

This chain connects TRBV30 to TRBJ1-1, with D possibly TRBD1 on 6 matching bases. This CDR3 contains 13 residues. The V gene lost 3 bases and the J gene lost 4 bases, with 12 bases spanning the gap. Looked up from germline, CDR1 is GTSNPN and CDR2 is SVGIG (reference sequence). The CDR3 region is CAWRATGFTEAFF. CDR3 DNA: TGTGCCTGGAGGGCTACAGGGTTCACTGAAGCTTTCTTT.

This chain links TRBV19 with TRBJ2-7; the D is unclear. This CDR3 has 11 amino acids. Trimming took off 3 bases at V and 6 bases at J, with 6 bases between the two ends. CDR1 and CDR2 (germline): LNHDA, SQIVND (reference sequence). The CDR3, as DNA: TGTGCCAGTAGTATTCATTTCGAGCAGTACTTC. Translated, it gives CASSIHFEQYF.

The CDR3 sequence: CASSQAWTPEGGTEAFF. In DNA, the CDR3 is TGCGCCAGCAGCCAAGCCTGGACCCCCGAGGGAGGCACTGAAGCTTTCTTT. The V gene is TRBV4-1, the J gene TRBJ1-1; no clear D. This CDR3 is built from 17 residues. The germline V gene encodes CDR1 MGHRA and CDR2 YSYEKL. V was cut by 1 base and J by 4 bases, with 19 bases left in between.

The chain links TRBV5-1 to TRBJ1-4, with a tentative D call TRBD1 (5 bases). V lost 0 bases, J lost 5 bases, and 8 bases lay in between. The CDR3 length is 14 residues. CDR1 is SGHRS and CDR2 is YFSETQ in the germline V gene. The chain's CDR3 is CASSLGQMNEKLFF. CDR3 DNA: TGCGCCAGCAGCTTGGGACAGATGAATGAAAAACTGTTTTTT.